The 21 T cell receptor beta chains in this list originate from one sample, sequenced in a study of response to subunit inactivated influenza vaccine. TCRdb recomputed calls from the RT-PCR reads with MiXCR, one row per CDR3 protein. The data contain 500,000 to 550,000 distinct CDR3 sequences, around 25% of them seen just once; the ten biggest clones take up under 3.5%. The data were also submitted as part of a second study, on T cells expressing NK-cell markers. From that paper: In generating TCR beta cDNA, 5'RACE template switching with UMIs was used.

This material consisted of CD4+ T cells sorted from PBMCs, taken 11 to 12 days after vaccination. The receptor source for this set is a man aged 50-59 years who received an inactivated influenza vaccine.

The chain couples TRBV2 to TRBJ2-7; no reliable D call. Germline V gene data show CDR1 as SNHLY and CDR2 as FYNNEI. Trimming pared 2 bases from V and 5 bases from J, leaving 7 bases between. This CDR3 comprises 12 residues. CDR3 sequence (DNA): TGTGCCAGCAGTGAAAGGTGGGACGAGCAGTACTTC. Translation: CASSERWDEQYF.

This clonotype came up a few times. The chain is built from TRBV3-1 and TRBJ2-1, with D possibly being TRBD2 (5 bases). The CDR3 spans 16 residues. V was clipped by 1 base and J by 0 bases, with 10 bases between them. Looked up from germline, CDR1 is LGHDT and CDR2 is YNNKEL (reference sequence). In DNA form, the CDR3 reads TGTGCCAGCAGCCAAGGCCGAGGGTACTCCTACAATGAGCAGTTCTTC. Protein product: CASSQGRGYSYNEQFF.

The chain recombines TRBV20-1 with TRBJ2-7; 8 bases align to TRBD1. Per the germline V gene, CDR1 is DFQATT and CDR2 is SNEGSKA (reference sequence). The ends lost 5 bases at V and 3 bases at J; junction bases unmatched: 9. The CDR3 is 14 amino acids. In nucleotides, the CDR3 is TGCAGTGCTCATATCCCCGGGACAGGCTACGAGCAGTACTTC. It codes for CSAHIPGTGYEQYF.

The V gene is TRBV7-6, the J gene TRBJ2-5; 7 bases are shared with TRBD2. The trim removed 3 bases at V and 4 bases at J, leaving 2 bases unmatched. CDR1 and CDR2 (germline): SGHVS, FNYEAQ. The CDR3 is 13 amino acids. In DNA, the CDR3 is TGTGCCAGCAGCTTGACTAGCCCAGAGACCCAGTACTTC. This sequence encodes CASSLTSPETQYF.

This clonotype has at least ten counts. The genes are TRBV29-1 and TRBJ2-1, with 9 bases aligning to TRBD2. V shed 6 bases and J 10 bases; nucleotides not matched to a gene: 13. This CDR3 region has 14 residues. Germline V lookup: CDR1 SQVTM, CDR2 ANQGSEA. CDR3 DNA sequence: TGCAGCGTATTTAGGACTAGCGCCAAGGGAGAGCAGTTCTTC. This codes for CSVFRTSAKGEQFF.

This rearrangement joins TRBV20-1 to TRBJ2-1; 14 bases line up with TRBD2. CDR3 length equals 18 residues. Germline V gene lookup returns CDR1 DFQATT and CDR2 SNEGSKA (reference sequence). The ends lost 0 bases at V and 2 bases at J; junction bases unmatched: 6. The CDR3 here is CSARDSGLAGGTYNEQFF. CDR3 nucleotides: TGCAGTGCTAGAGATTCCGGACTAGCGGGAGGAACCTACAATGAGCAGTTCTTC.

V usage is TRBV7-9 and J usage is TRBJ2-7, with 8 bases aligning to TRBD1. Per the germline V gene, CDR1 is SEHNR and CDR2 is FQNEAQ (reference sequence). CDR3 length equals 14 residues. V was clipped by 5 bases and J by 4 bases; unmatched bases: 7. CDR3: CASSPRDRLYEQYF. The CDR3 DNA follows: TGTGCCAGCAGCCCGCGGGACAGGCTATACGAGCAGTACTTC.

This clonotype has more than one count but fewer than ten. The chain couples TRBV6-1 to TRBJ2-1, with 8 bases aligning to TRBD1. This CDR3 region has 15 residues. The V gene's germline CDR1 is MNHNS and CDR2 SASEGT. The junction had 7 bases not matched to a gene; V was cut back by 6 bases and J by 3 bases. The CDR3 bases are TGTGCCAGCAGAACAGGGGGAGGTTACTACAATGAGCAGTTCTTC. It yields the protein CASRTGGGYYNEQFF.

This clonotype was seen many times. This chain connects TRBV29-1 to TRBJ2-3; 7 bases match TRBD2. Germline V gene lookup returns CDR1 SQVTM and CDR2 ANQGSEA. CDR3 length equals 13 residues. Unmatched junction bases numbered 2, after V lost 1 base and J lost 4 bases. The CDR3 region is CSVEGLAADTQYF. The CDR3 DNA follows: TGCAGCGTTGAAGGACTAGCCGCAGATACGCAGTATTTT.

The CDR3 reads CATSDPSIAGGRSSYNEQFF. Here the CDR3 DNA reads TGTGCCACCAGTGACCCAAGCATAGCGGGGGGACGGAGCTCCTACAATGAGCAGTTCTTC. V is TRBV24-1 and J is TRBJ2-1; 10 bases align to TRBD2. There are 20 residues in the CDR3. Germline loops: CDR1 KGHDR, CDR2 SFDVKD. Germline trimming cut 4 bases from V and 0 bases from J; bases unmatched to any gene: 14.

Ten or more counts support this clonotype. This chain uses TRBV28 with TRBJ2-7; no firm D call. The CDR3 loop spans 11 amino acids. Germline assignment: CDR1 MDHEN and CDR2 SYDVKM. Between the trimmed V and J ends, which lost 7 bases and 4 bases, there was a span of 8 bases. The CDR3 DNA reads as TGTGCCAGCACCCTTGGGTACGAGCAGTACTTC. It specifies CASTLGYEQYF.

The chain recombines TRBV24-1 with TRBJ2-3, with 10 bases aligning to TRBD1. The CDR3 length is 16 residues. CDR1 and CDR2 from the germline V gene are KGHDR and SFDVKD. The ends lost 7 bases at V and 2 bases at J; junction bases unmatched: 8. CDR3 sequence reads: CATSPTGTGVTDTQYF. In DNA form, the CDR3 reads TGTGCCACCAGCCCTACCGGGACAGGGGTCACAGATACGCAGTATTTT.

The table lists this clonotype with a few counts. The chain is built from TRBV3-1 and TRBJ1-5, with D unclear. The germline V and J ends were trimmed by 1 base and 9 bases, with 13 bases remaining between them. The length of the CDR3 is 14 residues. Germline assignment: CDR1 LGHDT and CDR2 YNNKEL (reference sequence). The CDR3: CASSQASALGPQHF. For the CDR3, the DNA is TGTGCCAGCAGCCAAGCCTCCGCCCTTGGGCCCCAGCATTTT.

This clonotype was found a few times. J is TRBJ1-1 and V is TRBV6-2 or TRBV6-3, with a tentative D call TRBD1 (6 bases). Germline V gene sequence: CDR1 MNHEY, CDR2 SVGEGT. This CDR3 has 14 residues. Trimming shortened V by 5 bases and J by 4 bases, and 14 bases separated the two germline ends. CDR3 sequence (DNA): TGTGCCAGCAGTCGAACAGGGAAACGCACTGAAGCTTTCTTT. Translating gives CASSRTGKRTEAFF.

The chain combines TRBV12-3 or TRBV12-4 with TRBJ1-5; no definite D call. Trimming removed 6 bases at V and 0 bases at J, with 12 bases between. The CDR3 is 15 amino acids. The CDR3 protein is CASRAPTHSNQPQHF. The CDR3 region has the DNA TGTGCCAGCAGAGCGCCGACCCATAGCAATCAGCCCCAGCATTTT.

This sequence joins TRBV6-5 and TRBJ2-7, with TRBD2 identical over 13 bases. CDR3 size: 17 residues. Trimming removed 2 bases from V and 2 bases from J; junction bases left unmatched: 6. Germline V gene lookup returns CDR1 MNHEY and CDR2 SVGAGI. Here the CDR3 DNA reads TGTGCCAGCAGTTACCCCTTAACTAGCGGGAGGGCCTACGAGCAGTACTTC. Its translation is CASSYPLTSGRAYEQYF.

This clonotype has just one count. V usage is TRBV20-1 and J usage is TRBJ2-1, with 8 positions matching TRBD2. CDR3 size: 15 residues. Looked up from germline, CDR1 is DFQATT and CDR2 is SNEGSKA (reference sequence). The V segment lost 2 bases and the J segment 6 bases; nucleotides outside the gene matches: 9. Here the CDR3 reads CSARWAGLAFNEQFF. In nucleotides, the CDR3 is TGCAGTGCTAGATGGGCCGGACTAGCTTTCAATGAGCAGTTCTTC.

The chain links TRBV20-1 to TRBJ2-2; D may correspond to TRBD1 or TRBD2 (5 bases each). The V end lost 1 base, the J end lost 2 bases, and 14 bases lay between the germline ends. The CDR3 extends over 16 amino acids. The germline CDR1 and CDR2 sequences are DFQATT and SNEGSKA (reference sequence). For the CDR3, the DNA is TGCAGTGCTAGAGCCCCCCGGGACCATAACACCGGGGAGCTGTTTTTT. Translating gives CSARAPRDHNTGELFF.

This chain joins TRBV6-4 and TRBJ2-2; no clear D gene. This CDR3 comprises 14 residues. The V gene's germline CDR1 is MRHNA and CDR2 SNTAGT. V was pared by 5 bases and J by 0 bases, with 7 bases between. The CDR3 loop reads CASSTGSNTGELFF. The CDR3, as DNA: TGTGCCAGCAGTACGGGTTCGAACACCGGGGAGCTGTTTTTT.

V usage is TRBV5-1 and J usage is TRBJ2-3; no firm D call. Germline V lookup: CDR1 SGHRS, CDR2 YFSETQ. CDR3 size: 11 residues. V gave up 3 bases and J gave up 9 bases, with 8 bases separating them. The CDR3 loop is CASSSIGTQYF. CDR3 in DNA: TGCGCCAGCAGCTCGATTGGAACGCAGTATTTT.

The CDR3 protein is CASSLRTGGAEQYF. CDR3 bases: TGCGCCAGCAGCCTCCGGACAGGGGGCGCCGAGCAGTACTTC. The chain links TRBV5-1 to TRBJ2-7; 11 bases line up with TRBD1. The V and J ends lost 4 bases and 6 bases, in that order; junction bases with no gene match: 6. The CDR3 has 14 amino acids. Germline CDR1 reads SGHRS; CDR2 reads YFSETQ.